This TCR beta chain was identified during a study of PD-L1 blockade in urothelial cancer. Study in general: Across blood samples, T cells had a median count of 141,255. General study findings and limits: Those with durable benefit had larger increases in tumor-associated blood clones at 3 weeks.

The length of the CDR3 is 14 residues. In germline, CDR1 is MGHRA, CDR2 YSYEKL. The V gene lost 1 base and the J gene lost 4 bases, with 10 bases spanning the gap. Only in-frame clones appear in the TCRdb table, and some are missing; sequencing was by immunoSEQ multiplex PCR. The sample consists of about 86,000 clones, approximately 81% of them appearing once. The time point denotes: pretreatment peripheral blood. About this clone: Its cognate antigen is unknown.

The sequence was collected from a man aged 60 to 69 with urothelial cancer. The V and J genes are TRBV4-1 and TRBJ1-1; tentative D call: TRBD1 (5 bases). Material: PBMCs, obtained around atezolizumab (anti-PD-L1) treatment. The CDR3 DNA reads as TGCGCCAGCAGCCAAGTCGGGGGGGGCACTGAAGCTTTCTTT. The encoded protein is CASSQVGGGTEAFF.